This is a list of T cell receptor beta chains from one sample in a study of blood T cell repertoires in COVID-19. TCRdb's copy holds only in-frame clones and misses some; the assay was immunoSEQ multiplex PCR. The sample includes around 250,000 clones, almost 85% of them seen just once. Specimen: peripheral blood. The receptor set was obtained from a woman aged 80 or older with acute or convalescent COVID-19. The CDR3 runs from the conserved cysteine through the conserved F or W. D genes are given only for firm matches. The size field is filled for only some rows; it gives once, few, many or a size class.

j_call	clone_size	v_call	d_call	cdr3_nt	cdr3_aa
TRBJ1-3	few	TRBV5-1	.	TGCGCCAGCAGCTTGGGAGAAGCTGGAAACACCATATATTTT	CASSLGEAGNTIYF
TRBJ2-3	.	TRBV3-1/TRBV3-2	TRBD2	TGTGCCAGCAGCCACGCGACTAGCGGGGGTGGTGATACGCAGTATTTT	CASSHATSGGGDTQYF
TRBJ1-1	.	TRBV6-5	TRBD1	TGTGCCAGCAGTTACTCGTTTATACAGGGGGACACTGAAGCTTTCTTT	CASSYSFIQGDTEAFF
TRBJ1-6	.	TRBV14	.	TGTGCCAGCAGCCAAGATAGGGGGTCATATTCACCCCTCCACTTT	CASSQDRGSYSPLHF
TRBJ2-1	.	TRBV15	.	TGTGCCACCAGCAGAGATCGACAGGTCTCCTACAATGAGCAGTTCTTC	CATSRDRQVSYNEQFF
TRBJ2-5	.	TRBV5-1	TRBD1	TGCGCCAGCAGCTTGGGGGACAGGGGGCAAGAGACCCAGTACTTC	CASSLGDRGQETQYF
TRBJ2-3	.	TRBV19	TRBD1	TGTGCCAGTAGTATCTGGACAGGGGAAGATACGCAGTATTTT	CASSIWTGEDTQYF
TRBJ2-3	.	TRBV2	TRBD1	TGTGCCAGCAGTCGCCGGGACAGGGATTCAGATACGCAGTATTTT	CASSRRDRDSDTQYF
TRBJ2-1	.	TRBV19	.	TGTGCCAGTAGTTCCCAGGGGTATGAGCAGTTCTTC	CASSSQGYEQFF
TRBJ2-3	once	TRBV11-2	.	TGTGCCAGCAGCTTAGGAGCAGGGGGCACAGATACGCAGTATTTT	CASSLGAGGTDTQYF
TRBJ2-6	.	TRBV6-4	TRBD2	TGTGCCAGCAGCCTAACCGGGACTAGCCCCTCTGGGGCCAACGTCCTGACTTTC	CASSLTGTSPSGANVLTF
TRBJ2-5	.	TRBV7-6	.	TGTGCCAGCAGCACGGGAGTTCGGGAGACCCAGTACTTC	CASSTGVRETQYF
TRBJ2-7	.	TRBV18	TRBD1	TGTGCCAGCTCACCCCCGACCCGGGACAGCTACGAGCAGTACTTC	CASSPPTRDSYEQYF
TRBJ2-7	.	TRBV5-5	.	TGTGCCAGCAGCTTCTCAGCGGGCCCCCCCTACGAGCAGTACTTC	CASSFSAGPPYEQYF
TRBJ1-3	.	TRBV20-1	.	TGCAGTGCTAGTAACAGGATCTCTGGAAACACCATATATTTT	CSASNRISGNTIYF
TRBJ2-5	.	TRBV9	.	TGTGCCAGCAGCGTAAGTTCGGGGCAAGAGACCCAGTACTTC	CASSVSSGQETQYF
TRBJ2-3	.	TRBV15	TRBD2	TGTGCCACCAGCTCAACTAGCGCGGGCACAGATACGCAGTATTTT	CATSSTSAGTDTQYF
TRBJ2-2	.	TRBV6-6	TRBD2	TGTGCCAGCAGACGACAGACTAGCGGGAGGAACACCGGGGAGCTGTTTTTT	CASRRQTSGRNTGELFF
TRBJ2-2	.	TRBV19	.	TGTGCCAGTAGTGACCGGGTGCGGTTCCCCGGGGAGCTGTTTTTT	CASSDRVRFPGELFF
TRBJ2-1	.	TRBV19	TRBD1	TGTGCCAGTAGTAATAGACAGGGTGCATACAATGAGCAGTTCTTC	CASSNRQGAYNEQFF
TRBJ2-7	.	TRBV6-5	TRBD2	TGTGCCAGCAGTTACCCGGGACTAGCCTACGAGCAGTACTTC	CASSYPGLAYEQYF
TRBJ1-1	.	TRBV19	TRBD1	TGTGCCAGTAGTATGTCAGGGGGCGTCACTGAAGCTTTCTTT	CASSMSGGVTEAFF
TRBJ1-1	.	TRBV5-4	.	TGTGCCAGCAGCCAACGTGACAGGCGCACTGAAGCTTTCTTT	CASSQRDRRTEAFF
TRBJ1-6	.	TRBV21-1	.	TGTGCCAGCACCGGACAGTTCTCCTATAATTCACCCCTCCACTTT	CASTGQFSYNSPLHF
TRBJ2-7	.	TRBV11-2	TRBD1	TGTGCCAGCAGCTGGGGACAGGGAGTCGCCTACGAGCAGTACTTC	CASSWGQGVAYEQYF
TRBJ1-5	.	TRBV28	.	TGTGCCAGCAGCCTCGGCGGGGGGAACCATCAGCCCCAGCATTTT	CASSLGGGNHQPQHF
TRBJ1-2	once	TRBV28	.	TGTGCCAGCAGGGCAGGGGTTTGGTATGGCTACACCTTC	CASRAGVWYGYTF
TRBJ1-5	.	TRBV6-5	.	TGTGCCAGCACTAACAGATACCAGCCCCAGCATTTT	CASTNRYQPQHF
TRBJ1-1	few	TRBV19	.	TGTGCCAGTGGTACCGACACTGAAGCTTTCTTT	CASGTDTEAFF
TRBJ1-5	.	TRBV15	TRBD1	TGTGCCACCAGCAGAATGACAGGGAATCAGCCCCAGCATTTT	CATSRMTGNQPQHF
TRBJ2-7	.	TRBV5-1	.	TGCGCCAGCAGCTTGGCCGGAGGAATCCCCTACGAGCAGTACTTC	CASSLAGGIPYEQYF
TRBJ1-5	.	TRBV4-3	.	TGCGCCAGCAGCCAAGGCCCAGGGCCGGACCAGCCCCAGCATTTT	CASSQGPGPDQPQHF
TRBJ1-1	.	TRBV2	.	TGTGCCAGCAGTGGAAGGGAGAGCGATCCTGAAGCTTTCTTT	CASSGRESDPEAFF
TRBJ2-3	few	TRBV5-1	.	TGCGCCAGCAGCTTGGCACAGGGCACAGATACGCAGTATTTT	CASSLAQGTDTQYF
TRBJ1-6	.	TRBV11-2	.	TGTGCCAGCAGCTCCCAGGGGTATAATTCACCCCTCCACTTT	CASSSQGYNSPLHF
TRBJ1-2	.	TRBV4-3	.	TGCGCCAGCAGCCAAGACGACAGTCAGAACTATGGCTACACCTTC	CASSQDDSQNYGYTF
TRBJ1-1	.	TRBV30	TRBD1	TGTGCCTGGAGTAGGACAGGGCGGGTAACTGAAGCTTTCTTT	CAWSRTGRVTEAFF
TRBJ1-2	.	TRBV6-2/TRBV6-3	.	TGTGCCAGCAGTCTGCGGGGGGCAGGGGTCCCCTATGGCTACACCTTC	CASSLRGAGVPYGYTF
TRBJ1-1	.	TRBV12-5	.	TGTGCTAGTGGTTTGTTGGGGGCGGACACTGAAGCTTTCTTT	CASGLLGADTEAFF
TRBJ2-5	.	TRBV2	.	TGTGCCAGCAGCGAGAGAAGGCGGGAGACCCAGTACTTC	CASSERRRETQYF
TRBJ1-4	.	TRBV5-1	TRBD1	TGCGCCAGCAGCTCCCGCTCGGGACAGATTAATGAAAAACTGTTTTTT	CASSSRSGQINEKLFF
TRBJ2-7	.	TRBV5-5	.	TGTGCCAGCAGCCCTCGTCGGGCCTACGAGCAGTACTTC	CASSPRRAYEQYF
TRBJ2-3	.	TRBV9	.	TGTGCCAGCAGCGTAGGTAGGAGCCAGAACACAGATACGCAGTATTTT	CASSVGRSQNTDTQYF
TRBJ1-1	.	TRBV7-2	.	TGTGCCAGCAGCTTAGGGGGGGAAACCACTGAAGCTTTCTTT	CASSLGGETTEAFF
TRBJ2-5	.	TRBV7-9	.	TGTGCCAGCAGCTCGGAGACCCAGTACTTC	CASSSETQYF
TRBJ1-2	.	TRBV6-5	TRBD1	TGTGCCAGCAGGGGTCTGACAGGGCCCTATGGCTACACCTTC	CASRGLTGPYGYTF
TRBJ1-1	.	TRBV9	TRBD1	TGTGCCAGCAGCGTAGTTCAGGGGGCGAGGACTGAAGCTTTCTTT	CASSVVQGARTEAFF
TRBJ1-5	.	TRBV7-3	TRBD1	TGTGCCAGCAGCAAGGACAGGGTCTCGTATAGCAATCAGCCCCAGCATTTT	CASSKDRVSYSNQPQHF
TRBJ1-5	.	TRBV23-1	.	TGCGCCACCCAGAGTGTGGTTACGGGATCCCAGCATTTT	CATQSVVTGSQHF
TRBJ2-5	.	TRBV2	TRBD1	TGTGCCAGCAGCCCCGGGACAGGGAGGCAAGAGACCCAGTACTTC	CASSPGTGRQETQYF
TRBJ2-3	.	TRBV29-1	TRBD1	TGCAGCGAGGGGACAGGGGCTCCAGATACGCAGTATTTT	CSEGTGAPDTQYF
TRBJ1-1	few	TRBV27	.	TGTGCCAGCAGTTTAGAAGACATGGCTGAAGCTTTCTTT	CASSLEDMAEAFF
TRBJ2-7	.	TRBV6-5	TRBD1	TGTGCCAGCAGCAGACAGGGACCGGGGTACGAGCAGTACTTC	CASSRQGPGYEQYF
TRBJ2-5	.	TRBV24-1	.	TGTGCCACCAGTGATTCGCGACAGCAAGAGACCCAGTACTTC	CATSDSRQQETQYF
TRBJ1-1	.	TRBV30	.	TGTGCCTGGAGTGTCGGGGGGGGCACTGAAGCTTTCTTT	CAWSVGGGTEAFF
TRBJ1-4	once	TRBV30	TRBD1	TGTGCCTGGTCGACAGGGGCAAATGAAAAACTGTTTTTT	CAWSTGANEKLFF
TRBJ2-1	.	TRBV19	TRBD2	TGTGCCAGTAGCCGGGGACTAGCGGGAGGATATGAGCAGTTCTTC	CASSRGLAGGYEQFF
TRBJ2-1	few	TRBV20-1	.	TGCAGTGCTAGCCGGCGGAATGAGCAGTTCTTC	CSASRRNEQFF